The 32 T cell receptor beta chains below were found in one sample sequenced in a study of cytomegalovirus exposure and HLA in healthy donors (dated by TCRdb to 2016 to 2017). The library was prepared using the immunoSEQ multiplex PCR assay. For the multiplex PCR, a mixture combining 60 forward primers for TCR Vbeta segments and 13 reverse primers for TCR Jbeta segments was used. TCRdb's version of the immuneACCESS table is confined to in-frame rearrangements and falls short of the full clone set. An unresolved V gene accounts for under half of the shortfall where checked; the remainder is of unknown origin. For this sample there are approximately 110,000 clones; roughly 68% appear just once. Roughly 0.87% of the sample belongs to the ten largest clones. The specimen sequenced was PBMCs. The receptors stem from a woman between 25 and 40 years old in good health and CMV-seronegative.

V gene TRBV27 combines with J gene TRBJ2-3; TRBD1 aligns across 11 bases. There are 18 residues in the CDR3. J was trimmed by 6 bases and V by 3 bases; bases with no gene match: 14. Germline V gene data show CDR1 as MNHEY and CDR2 as SMNVEV (reference sequence). DNA for the CDR3: TGTGCCAGCAGTTTCCGGGACAGGGGGGTCGGCGGGATCGATACGCAGTATTTT. Protein sequence: CASSFRDRGVGGIDTQYF.

The chain combines TRBV19 with TRBJ2-6; D is unresolved. This CDR3 has 15 amino acids. The germline V and J ends were trimmed by 1 base and 0 bases, with 4 bases remaining between them. Germline-derived CDR1 and CDR2 are LNHDA and SQIVND (reference sequence). The CDR3 DNA is TGTGCCAGTAGTATAGTCCACTCTGGGGCCAACGTCCTGACTTTC. Translated, it gives CASSIVHSGANVLTF.

This chain links TRBV9 with TRBJ1-1; 9 bases fit TRBD1. V was pared by 1 base and J by 3 bases, with 10 bases of the junction left unmatched. This CDR3 is 17 amino acids long. Germline V lookup: CDR1 SGDLS, CDR2 YYNGEE. The CDR3 sequence is CASSVYYEWTGDTEAFF. The CDR3 DNA follows: TGTGCCAGCAGCGTATATTATGAGTGGACAGGGGACACTGAAGCTTTCTTT.

This clone has only a few counts. The CDR3 DNA reads as TGTGCCAGCAGCTTCTTGTCAGGGATCATCTCTGGAAACACCATATATTTT. Translation: CASSFLSGIISGNTIYF. V usage is TRBV5-6 and J usage is TRBJ1-3; tentative D call: TRBD1 (5 bases). The CDR3 runs 17 residues. Germline CDR1 reads SGHDT; CDR2 reads YYEEEE. Trimming took 2 bases from V and 0 from J, leaving 15 bases between them.

With regard to this clone: Different DNA sequences within this sample yield the same CDR3. The chain joins TRBV2 to TRBJ1-1; tentative D call: TRBD1 (5 bases). CDR1 SNHLY and CDR2 FYNNEI come from the germline V gene. The V end lost 6 bases, the J end lost 7 bases, and 6 bases lay between the germline ends. The CDR3 covers 10 residues. Here the CDR3 reads CASRGGEAFF. Written as DNA, the CDR3 is TGTGCCAGCAGGGGGGGTGAAGCTTTCTTT.

This rearrangement joins TRBV6-5 to TRBJ1-3, with unresolved D. This CDR3 spans 13 amino acids. V was shortened by 6 bases and J by 8 bases, with 14 bases between the two germline ends. Looked up from germline, CDR1 is MNHEY and CDR2 is SVGAGI. The CDR3 spells CASSLSGADTIYF. The DNA of the CDR3 is TGTGCCAGCAGCCTCTCGGGTGCGGACACCATATATTTT.

The V call is TRBV19, the J call TRBJ1-5; 7 positions agree with TRBD1. J gave up 1 base and V 2 bases, and 8 bases lay outside the gene matches. Looked up from germline, CDR1 is LNHDA and CDR2 is SQIVND (reference sequence). This CDR3 has 17 residues. The CDR3 DNA is TGTGCCAGTAGTATATTCACAGGGGAAGGGAGCAATCAGCCCCAGCATTTT. Translating it yields CASSIFTGEGSNQPQHF.

Written as DNA, the CDR3 is TGTGCCAGCAGCCCAGGACTAGCGGGGCCCACAGATACGCAGTATTTT. Translating gives CASSPGLAGPTDTQYF. The chain uses TRBV7-6 and TRBJ2-3; 12 bases map to TRBD2. Looked up from germline, CDR1 is SGHVS and CDR2 is FNYEAQ. The length of the CDR3 is 16 residues. Trimming at V came to 5 bases and at J to 2 bases, leaving 5 bases not matched to a gene.

The chain joins TRBV27 to TRBJ1-4; possibly TRBD1 for D (6 bases). The V end lost 6 bases, the J end lost 8 bases, and 13 bases lay between the germline ends. CDR1 is MNHEY and CDR2 is SMNVEV in the germline V gene (reference sequence). The CDR3 is made up of 13 amino acids. Here the CDR3 reads CASRVQGNEKLFF. CDR3 sequence (DNA): TGTGCCAGCAGGGTACAGGGTAACGAAAAACTGTTTTTT.

This clone was seen only once. The chain uses TRBV5-1 and TRBJ2-6, with a possible D match to TRBD2 (5 bases). V lost 7 bases to trimming and J lost 4 bases, with 15 bases between them. Germline V gene data show CDR1 as SGHRS and CDR2 as YFSETQ. The CDR3 length is 15 residues. The CDR3 reads CASGSGSSGANVLTF. In nucleotides, the CDR3 is TGCGCCAGCGGCTCGGGGTCTTCAGGGGCCAACGTCCTGACTTTC.

This clone came up once. Written as DNA, the CDR3 is TGTGCCAGCAGTGAGATCAGGAACACTGAAGCTTTCTTT. Its protein is CASSEIRNTEAFF. V is TRBV6-1 and J is TRBJ1-1, with D unresolved. Trimming removed 3 bases from V and 1 base from J, with 6 bases in between. The germline gives CDR1 MNHNS, CDR2 SASEGT. This CDR3 comprises 13 residues.

V gene TRBV5-1 combines with J gene TRBJ2-5; D call uncertain. The CDR3 loop spans 15 amino acids. Per the germline V gene, CDR1 is SGHRS and CDR2 is YFSETQ. Trimming stripped 0 bases from V and 2 bases from J, with 11 bases between. The CDR3 sequence: CASSLGALPQETQYF. DNA of the CDR3: TGCGCCAGCAGCTTGGGAGCCCTCCCGCAAGAGACCCAGTACTTC.

V usage is TRBV6-5 and J usage is TRBJ2-5, with TRBD1 matching 8 bases. TRBJ2-7 matches the DNA end more closely, so the J call is doubtful. Germline loops: CDR1 MNHEY, CDR2 SVGAGI. The CDR3 spans 16 residues. The chain's CDR3 is CASSYGRRQGSYEQYF. For the CDR3, the DNA is TGTGCCAGCAGTTACGGGCGTCGACAGGGGAGTTACGAGCAGTACTTC.

This clone occurred once. The V call is TRBV28, the J call TRBJ2-7; D may be TRBD2 (5 bases). CDR3 length: 15 amino acids. Germline loops: CDR1 MDHEN, CDR2 SYDVKM. The V end lost 3 bases, the J end lost 3 bases, and 15 bases lay between the germline ends. In nucleotides, the CDR3 is TGTGCCAGCAGTTTTAGAGGGATGCTCGGCTACGAGCAGTACTTC. Protein: CASSFRGMLGYEQYF.

J is TRBJ1-2 and V is TRBV29-1; 7 bases map to TRBD1. The CDR3 length is 13 residues. The junction had 18 bases not matched to a gene; V was cut back by 8 bases and J by 12 bases. Germline V lookup: CDR1 SQVTM, CDR2 ANQGSEA. The CDR3 nucleotides read TGCAGCACCGGAGACAGGGTGATGGCTAAAGACACCTTC. Its translation: CSTGDRVMAKDTF.

J is TRBJ2-3 and V is TRBV4-2; TRBD1 is a possible D gene (5 bases). There are 16 residues in the CDR3. Germline CDR1 reads LGHNA; CDR2 reads YNFKEQ. V was clipped by 1 base and J by 2 bases, with 13 bases between them. The CDR3, as DNA: TGTGCCAGCAGCCAAGGAGGATCAGGGATCACAGATACGCAGTATTTT. Its translation: CASSQGGSGITDTQYF.

This rearrangement joins TRBV4-2 to TRBJ1-2; 7 nucleotides line up with TRBD1. J gave up 8 bases and V 0 bases, and 9 bases lay outside the gene matches. Germline V CDR1 and CDR2: LGHNA, YNFKEQ. The CDR3 is made up of 15 amino acids. CDR3 residues: CASSQERGQVGGYTF. Written as DNA, the CDR3 is TGTGCCAGCAGCCAAGAGAGAGGACAGGTCGGGGGCTACACCTTC.

The V call is TRBV27, the J call TRBJ2-1; 11 bases fit TRBD2. V was pared by 1 base and J by 2 bases, with 1 base of the junction left unmatched. The CDR3 spans 16 residues. CDR1 is MNHEY, CDR2 SMNVEV, per germline (reference sequence). The CDR3 bases are TGTGCCAGCAGTTTATTTAGCGGGAGGGCCTACAATGAGCAGTTCTTC. Translation gives CASSLFSGRAYNEQFF.

The chain is built from TRBV2 and TRBJ2-7; D is perhaps TRBD2 (7 bases). The germline V and J ends were trimmed by 3 bases and 3 bases, with 15 bases remaining between them. Germline V gene sequence: CDR1 SNHLY, CDR2 FYNNEI. The CDR3 is 15 amino acids. The CDR3 DNA sequence: TGTGCCAGCAGTGACCCGGGGGGCAACCTCTACGAGCAGTACTTC. It yields the protein CASSDPGGNLYEQYF.

This clone was counted a few times. The chain joins TRBV6-1 to TRBJ1-1; 9 bases fit TRBD1. This CDR3 is 16 amino acids long. V lost 4 bases to trimming and J lost 5 bases; unmatched junction nucleotides: 11. Germline lookup yields CDR1 MNHNS and CDR2 SASEGT. CDR3 residues: CASSAEPGTGRTEAFF. The CDR3 DNA follows: TGTGCCAGCAGTGCTGAACCCGGGACAGGGAGGACTGAAGCTTTCTTT.

This chain uses TRBV6-6 with TRBJ2-7; 7 bases align to TRBD2. Per the germline V gene, CDR1 is MNHNY and CDR2 is SVGAGI (reference sequence). V was clipped by 6 bases and J by 1 base; unmatched bases: 12. The CDR3 is made up of 16 amino acids. The CDR3 nucleotides are TGTGCCAGCAGGCCCCTCTCCGGGACTAAATCCTACGAGCAGTACTTC. As protein: CASRPLSGTKSYEQYF.

CDR3 DNA sequence: TGCGCCAGCAGCTCGGGACAGGGGATCGACGAGCAGTACTTC. Protein product: CASSSGQGIDEQYF. The chain carries TRBV5-1 and TRBJ2-7, with TRBD1 identical over 10 bases. CDR3 size: 14 residues. V lost 3 bases to trimming and J lost 5 bases; unmatched junction nucleotides: 5. From germline, CDR1 is SGHRS and CDR2 YFSETQ.

In its sample, this clone was seen once. The V gene is TRBV7-9, the J gene TRBJ2-7; 9 bases are shared with TRBD2. The V and J ends lost 2 bases and 5 bases, in that order; junction bases with no gene match: 7. The CDR3 sequence is 15 residues long. CDR1 is SEHNR, CDR2 FQNEAQ, per germline (reference sequence). The chain's CDR3 is CASSLTSGRFDEQYF. In nucleotides, the CDR3 is TGTGCCAGCAGCTTAACAAGCGGGAGGTTCGACGAGCAGTACTTC.

The gene calls are TRBV9 and TRBJ1-6; the D gene is possibly TRBD1 (6 bases). The CDR3 has 15 amino acids. V lost 3 bases and J 5 bases, leaving 12 bases between the germline ends. Germline lookup yields CDR1 SGDLS and CDR2 YYNGEE. The CDR3 nucleotides are TGTGCCAGCAGCGCCTCCGGGACAAATAATTCACCCCTCCACTTT. It is translated as CASSASGTNNSPLHF.

The V call is TRBV7-3, the J call TRBJ2-7; D may be TRBD2 (5 bases). The CDR3 loop spans 14 amino acids. Germline V gene lookup returns CDR1 SGHTA and CDR2 FQGTGA. Trimming left V 0 bases short and J 4 bases short, with 10 bases between. The CDR3 reads CASSLTAPGYEQYF. CDR3 DNA: TGTGCCAGCAGCTTAACAGCACCGGGATACGAGCAGTACTTC.

V is TRBV2 and J is TRBJ1-4; 11 bases align to TRBD1. J was trimmed by 7 bases and V by 5 bases; bases with no gene match: 9. Germline V lookup: CDR1 SNHLY, CDR2 FYNNEI. This CDR3 region has 16 residues. CDR3 sequence (DNA): TGTGCCAGCAGTCATACCCCGGGACAGGGGGTTGAAAAACTGTTTTTT. It is translated as CASSHTPGQGVEKLFF.

This clone was observed once. The chain joins TRBV5-6 to TRBJ2-3; 9 nucleotides align to TRBD2. This CDR3 comprises 15 residues. J was trimmed by 3 bases and V by 0 bases; bases with no gene match: 2. Per the germline V gene, CDR1 is SGHDT and CDR2 is YYEEEE. CDR3: CASSLVAGGTDTQYF. The CDR3, as DNA: TGTGCCAGCAGCTTGGTGGCGGGAGGGACAGATACGCAGTATTTT.

The V and J genes are TRBV6-6 and TRBJ1-5; D is uncertain. Trimming cost V 5 bases and J 0 bases, with 8 bases left between them. Germline V CDR1 and CDR2: MNHNY, SVGAGI (reference sequence). The CDR3 has 14 amino acids. The chain's CDR3 is CASSPTDSNQPQHF. In DNA, the CDR3 is TGTGCCAGCAGTCCTACAGATAGCAATCAGCCCCAGCATTTT.

The table lists this clone with a few counts. The J gene is TRBJ1-2, the V gene TRBV6-1, with TRBD1 matching 7 bases. This CDR3 region has 14 residues. Per germline, CDR1 MNHNS and CDR2 SASEGT. V lost 7 bases, J lost 8 bases, and 13 bases stayed unmatched. The CDR3 DNA is TGTGCCAGCAATGGTCAGGGGGTGTTTCAGGGCTACACCTTC. Amino acid sequence: CASNGQGVFQGYTF.

This sequence joins TRBV6-4 and TRBJ1-1, with 7 nucleotides matching TRBD1. CDR3 length: 14 amino acids. With V trimmed by 6 bases and J by 2 bases, 6 bases remained unmatched. Germline CDR1 is MRHNA and CDR2 is SNTAGT. The CDR3 spells CASRTRQGNTEAFF. Here the CDR3 DNA reads TGTGCCAGCAGGACCAGACAGGGTAACACTGAAGCTTTCTTT.

The chain recombines TRBV6-4 with TRBJ2-7; D not certain. The CDR3 runs 11 residues. Germline-derived CDR1 and CDR2 are MRHNA and SNTAGT. The ends were cut back, 2 bases at V and 5 bases at J, with 4 bases in the middle. DNA for the CDR3: TGTGCCAGCAGTGACGGGCACGAGCAGTACTTC. Amino acid sequence: CASSDGHEQYF.

The rearrangement links TRBV19 to TRBJ1-2, with D unclear. In germline, CDR1 is LNHDA, CDR2 SQIVND (reference sequence). This CDR3 spans 16 amino acids. V lost 3 bases and J 6 bases, leaving 20 bases between the germline ends. This chain's CDR3 is CASSIPGKTDLDGYTF. CDR3 nucleotide sequence: TGTGCCAGTAGTATCCCTGGAAAAACAGACCTCGATGGCTACACCTTC.